One sample yielded the 28 T cell receptor beta chains listed below, sequenced in a study of beta chain features in type 1 diabetes (dated by TCRdb to the late 2010s). The library was produced with the immunoSEQ multiplex PCR assay. The entire amount of isolated RNA was reverse transcribed using the High Capacity cDNA Reverse Transcription Kit, so the sequenced TCRB transcripts were expressed ones. Drawn from immuneACCESS, this table holds only the in-frame rearrangements with V and J called that TCRdb kept. Clones are partly lost; checked studies trace under half to an unresolved V gene and leave the rest unexplained. This sample lists under 90,000 clones; 30% to 35% were detected once. The top ten constitute 0.35% to 0.45% of the sample. The source material was stem cell memory CD4+ T cells from blood. Interpreted using the paper, the cell subset or site label stands for: stem cell-like memory CD4+ T cells. The receptors originated from a woman aged 18 to 35 in good health.

The chain uses TRBV5-4 and TRBJ2-1; possible D gene TRBD2, 6 bases. This CDR3 is built from 15 residues. The V end was cut by 6 bases, the J end by 6 bases, with 19 bases between. Germline V gene sequence: CDR1 SGHNT, CDR2 YYREEE (reference sequence). The CDR3 loop is CASNRWGGEVNEQFF. The CDR3 DNA reads TGTGCCAGCAACCGATGGGGTGGGGAGGTCAATGAGCAGTTCTTC.

The chain combines TRBV19 with TRBJ2-3; 8 bases are shared with TRBD2. The germline V gene has CDR1 LNHDA and CDR2 SQIVND (reference sequence). Losses at the gene ends were 3 bases for V and 5 bases for J; bases not matched to a gene: 10. This CDR3 is built from 16 residues. The CDR3 spells CASSIPRSGSGDTQYF. The CDR3 DNA reads as TGTGCCAGTAGTATCCCCCGCAGCGGGAGTGGAGATACGCAGTATTTT.

This clone occurred a few times. The V gene is TRBV4-2, the J gene TRBJ1-5; 8 bases match TRBD1. CDR3 size: 16 residues. Germline CDR1 is LGHNA and CDR2 is YNFKEQ. The V gene end was trimmed by 4 bases and the J gene end by 7 bases; junction bases not matched to a gene: 12. For the CDR3, the DNA is TGTGCCAGCAGCCGAAGCGGACAGGGAAGTTACCAGCCCCAGCATTTT. Translated, it gives CASSRSGQGSYQPQHF.

The chain's CDR3 is CASSEWGGRGYEQYF. The CDR3 DNA reads as TGTGCCAGCAGTGAATGGGGCGGGAGAGGCTACGAGCAGTACTTC. The chain couples TRBV25-1 to TRBJ2-7, with TRBD2 identical over 7 bases. V dropped 1 base and J dropped 3; count of bases not matched to a gene: 6. This CDR3 has 15 amino acids. Germline values: CDR1 MGHDK, CDR2 SYGVNS.

V and J are TRBV7-9 and TRBJ2-1; a weak D match, TRBD2 (5 bases). This CDR3 region has 14 residues. Germline lookup yields CDR1 SEHNR and CDR2 FQNEAQ (reference sequence). Trimming took 1 base from V and 10 from J, leaving 14 bases between them. The CDR3, as DNA: TGTGCCAGCAGCTTAGGCGGCGGGTACCTCGAGCAGTTCTTC. Translation: CASSLGGGYLEQFF.

In this sample, this clone turned up a few times. The chain joins TRBV25-1 to TRBJ2-1; 10 nucleotides line up with TRBD2. Germline V CDR1 and CDR2: MGHDK, SYGVNS. J was trimmed by 0 bases and V by 1 base; bases with no gene match: 6. The CDR3 consists of 18 residues. CDR3 amino acids: CASSEFSGGPSSYNEQFF. CDR3 in DNA: TGTGCCAGCAGTGAATTTAGCGGGGGGCCGAGCTCCTACAATGAGCAGTTCTTC.

V usage is TRBV9 and J usage is TRBJ2-5, with D possibly matching TRBD2 (6 bases). Germline assignment: CDR1 SGDLS and CDR2 YYNGEE. This CDR3 is 13 amino acids long. The germline V and J ends were trimmed by 0 bases and 5 bases, with 8 bases remaining between them. The CDR3 spells CASSVDGSETQYF. Written as DNA, the CDR3 is TGTGCCAGCAGCGTAGACGGGAGCGAGACCCAGTACTTC.

This clone occurred a few times. The rearrangement uses TRBV14 and TRBJ2-1, with 7 bases that match TRBD2. This CDR3 is built from 17 residues. The V segment lost 4 bases and the J segment 5 bases; nucleotides outside the gene matches: 14. CDR1 is SGHDN, CDR2 FVKESK, per germline. The CDR3 loop is CASSRGFSGRIDNEQFF. In nucleotides, the CDR3 is TGTGCCAGCAGCCGAGGGTTTAGCGGGCGAATAGACAATGAGCAGTTCTTC.

The rearrangement links TRBV5-1 to TRBJ1-6; D ambiguous. Trimming pared 2 bases from V and 0 bases from J, leaving 3 bases between. The CDR3 loop spans 14 amino acids. Looked up from germline, CDR1 is SGHRS and CDR2 is YFSETQ. The CDR3 region has the DNA TGCGCCAGCAGCTTTAGCTCCTATAATTCACCCCTCCACTTT. This codes for CASSFSSYNSPLHF.

The gene calls are TRBV7-2 and TRBJ2-2; tentatively, D is TRBD2 (7 bases). The V and J ends lost 6 bases and 4 bases respectively, with 18 bases between them. The CDR3 is 16 residues long. Germline values: CDR1 SGHTA, CDR2 FQGNSA. CDR3 bases: TGTGCCAGCAGATTAAGGGGGGGGAGGTTCACCGGGGAGCTGTTTTTT. Protein: CASRLRGGRFTGELFF.

This sequence joins TRBV30 and TRBJ1-5; D possibly corresponds to TRBD1 (6 bases). V was clipped by 4 bases and J by 5 bases, with 15 bases between them. The CDR3 extends over 14 amino acids. Per the germline V gene, CDR1 is GTSNPN and CDR2 is SVGIG (reference sequence). The CDR3 here is CAWTAGGGYQPQHF. Written as DNA, the CDR3 is TGTGCCTGGACGGCGGGAGGGGGATATCAGCCCCAGCATTTT.

This clone was found a few times. V and J are TRBV10-3 and TRBJ2-5; TRBD2 matches 8 bases. CDR3 length equals 14 residues. Trimming removed 5 bases from V and 0 bases from J; junction bases left unmatched: 2. CDR1 and CDR2 from the germline V gene are ENHRY and SYGVKD. The CDR3: CAISTSGYQETQYF. The DNA for the CDR3 is TGTGCCATCAGTACTAGCGGCTACCAAGAGACCCAGTACTTC.

This clone was counted only a few times. This sequence joins TRBV9 and TRBJ2-1, with TRBD1 identical over 9 bases. The V and J ends lost 4 bases and 4 bases, in that order; junction bases with no gene match: 12. The CDR3 consists of 17 residues. The germline gives CDR1 SGDLS, CDR2 YYNGEE. CDR3 DNA: TGTGCCAGCAGCCCCCGTCCCGGGACAGGGCGGTACAATGAGCAGTTCTTC. This codes for CASSPRPGTGRYNEQFF.

This clone was recorded a few times. The chain recombines TRBV5-1 with TRBJ2-5; 10 bases agree with TRBD2. Per the germline V gene, CDR1 is SGHRS and CDR2 is YFSETQ. V lost 4 bases and J lost 2; bases outside the gene matches: 5. This CDR3 has 15 amino acids. The chain's CDR3 is CASSDPAGGQETQYF. CDR3 DNA sequence: TGCGCCAGCAGCGACCCAGCGGGGGGGCAAGAGACCCAGTACTTC.

This chain connects TRBV7-2 to TRBJ2-1; 8 bases agree with TRBD2. This CDR3 region has 14 residues. V was pared by 4 bases and J by 7 bases, with 6 bases of the junction left unmatched. The germline V gene has CDR1 SGHTA and CDR2 FQGNSA. CDR3 sequence: CASSSGGAGNEQFF. The CDR3 DNA reads TGTGCCAGCAGCTCCGGGGGGGCGGGAAATGAGCAGTTCTTC.

CDR3 sequence: CASGVGGRDTQYF. In DNA, the CDR3 is TGTGCCAGCGGAGTAGGAGGTAGAGATACGCAGTATTTT. The gene calls are TRBV2 and TRBJ2-3, with a possible D match to TRBD2 (5 bases). The V end lost 8 bases, the J end lost 5 bases, and 14 bases lay between the germline ends. CDR1 SNHLY and CDR2 FYNNEI come from the germline V gene. The CDR3 contains 13 residues.

A few counts support this clone. This chain connects TRBV5-1 to TRBJ2-7; D is perhaps TRBD1 (6 bases). Germline CDR1 SGHRS, CDR2 YFSETQ. V lost 0 bases and J lost 0, with 13 bases in between. The CDR3 loop spans 16 amino acids. CDR3 DNA: TGCGCCAGCAGCTTGGGACAGGTTCCAAGCTCCTACGAGCAGTACTTC. The encoded protein is CASSLGQVPSSYEQYF.

The J gene is TRBJ2-7, the V gene TRBV4-1, with 7 bases aligning to TRBD1. In germline, CDR1 is MGHRA, CDR2 YSYEKL. This CDR3 comprises 15 residues. With 0 bases clipped from V and 3 bases from J, the junction kept 5 bases outside the gene matches. CDR3 residues: CASSQDDRVYYEQYF. CDR3 nucleotide sequence: TGCGCCAGCAGCCAAGATGACAGGGTTTACTACGAGCAGTACTTC.

The V gene is TRBV9, the J gene TRBJ2-1; 11 nucleotides match TRBD2. The CDR3 sequence is 19 residues long. V gave up 0 bases and J gave up 2 bases; unmatched junction bases: 10. Germline values: CDR1 SGDLS, CDR2 YYNGEE. The chain's CDR3 is CASSVDGLAGTITYNEQFF. Here the CDR3 DNA reads TGTGCCAGCAGCGTAGATGGACTAGCGGGCACGATTACCTACAATGAGCAGTTCTTC.

This clone was observed a handful of times. The chain joins TRBV11-3 to TRBJ2-1; 12 bases map to TRBD2. The germline CDR1 and CDR2 sequences are SGHNT and YENEEA. Trimming took 6 bases from V and 8 from J; bases not matched to a gene: 5. The CDR3 spans 14 residues. The CDR3 DNA reads TGTGCCAGCAGACTAGCGGGAGGAATCGATGAGCAGTTCTTC. This codes for CASRLAGGIDEQFF.

V and J are TRBV2 and TRBJ2-5; tentative D call: TRBD2 (6 bases). The germline V gene has CDR1 SNHLY and CDR2 FYNNEI. Trimming removed 7 bases from V and 3 bases from J, with 18 bases in between. The CDR3 sequence is 15 residues long. The CDR3 reads CASKPILADKETQYF. The DNA for the CDR3 is TGTGCCAGCAAGCCTATTTTAGCGGATAAAGAGACCCAGTACTTC. The full variable domain, rest sourced from reference TRBV2 and TRBJ2-5, is EPEVTQTPSHQVTQMGQEVILRCVPISNHLYFYWYRQILGQKVEFLVSFYNNEISEKSEIFDDQFSVERPDGSNFTLKIRSTKLEDSAMYFCASKPILADKETQYFGPGTRLLVL.

V usage is TRBV25-1 and J usage is TRBJ2-7; 7 bases match TRBD2. The V segment lost 3 bases and the J segment 6 bases; nucleotides outside the gene matches: 8. This CDR3 comprises 14 residues. Per the germline V gene, CDR1 is MGHDK and CDR2 is SYGVNS. In nucleotides, the CDR3 is TGTGCCAGCAGTGACCCTAGCGGACCCATCGAGCAGTACTTC. Its protein product is CASSDPSGPIEQYF.

The CDR3 sequence is CASSSGTGRVNTEAFF. The CDR3 nucleotides read TGTGCCAGTAGTTCCGGGACAGGGCGGGTGAACACTGAAGCTTTCTTT. This chain joins TRBV19 and TRBJ1-1; 9 bases are a match to TRBD1. The length of the CDR3 is 16 residues. V trimming: 5 bases; J trimming: 0 bases; junction bases outside the gene matches: 7. CDR1 is LNHDA, CDR2 SQIVND, per germline (reference sequence).

In the case of this clone: Mismatch with germline at one junction end may stem from a read error. The V gene is TRBV7-2, the J gene TRBJ2-1, with 13 bases matching TRBD2. Germline CDR1 reads SGHTA; CDR2 reads FQGNSA. The CDR3 has 14 amino acids. The CDR3 DNA reads as TGTGCCAGCAGCCCGTCACTAGCGGGGGGGCCGATTGTCTTC. Translated, it gives CASSPSLAGGPIVF. The full variable domain, rest sourced from reference TRBV7-2 and TRBJ2-1, is GAGVSQSPSNKVTEKGKDVELRCDPISGHTALYWYRQSLGQGLEFLIYFQGNSAPDKSGLPSDRFSAERTGGSVSTLTIQRTQQEDSAVYLCASSPSLAGGPIVFGPGTRLTVL.

The rearrangement uses TRBV14 and TRBJ2-1, with a possible D match to TRBD2 (5 bases). Trimming shortened V by 1 base and J by 9 bases, and 13 bases separated the two germline ends. The germline gives CDR1 SGHDN, CDR2 FVKESK. This CDR3 has 14 amino acids. This CDR3 is CASSQGWRVSEQFF. In DNA form, the CDR3 reads TGTGCCAGCAGCCAAGGGTGGCGGGTGAGTGAGCAGTTCTTC.

Only a few counts were recorded for this clone. The V call is TRBV2, the J call TRBJ2-3, with a weak D call TRBD1 (6 bases). Germline CDR1 SNHLY, CDR2 FYNNEI. This CDR3 has 13 residues. Trimming removed 2 bases from V and 4 bases from J, with 7 bases in between. The CDR3 region is CASSEQGPDTQYF. The CDR3 DNA reads as TGTGCCAGCAGTGAACAGGGGCCAGATACGCAGTATTTT.

This clone was seen a handful of times. The chain combines TRBV11-3 with TRBJ2-2; the D gene is possibly TRBD1 (6 bases). Germline values: CDR1 SGHNT, CDR2 YENEEA. The V gene lost 5 bases and the J gene lost 1 base, with 17 bases spanning the gap. The CDR3 consists of 17 residues. CDR3: CASSRIPGTQNTGELFF. CDR3 nucleotide sequence: TGTGCCAGCAGCCGAATCCCCGGGACACAGAACACCGGGGAGCTGTTTTTT.

In its sample, this clone was seen a few times. J is TRBJ1-1 and V is TRBV7-9; possibly TRBD1 for D (5 bases). V gave up 1 base and J gave up 4 bases, with 7 bases separating them. The CDR3 runs to 13 residues. Per the germline V gene, CDR1 is SEHNR and CDR2 is FQNEAQ (reference sequence). CDR3 sequence (DNA): TGTGCCAGCAGCTTAGTCCAGGGCACTGAAGCTTTCTTT. This codes for CASSLVQGTEAFF.